Listed below are T cell receptor beta chains from one sample, sequenced in a study of CD8 T cells in ankylosing spondylitis. MiXCR was run by TCRdb on the 5' RACE reads, yielding one entry per CDR3 protein. The data show a few hundred thousand distinct CDR3 sequences, about 20% seen once. The material sequenced was blood, either unsorted or a sorted T cell fraction (not recorded which). The receptors here all came from a male donor with ankylosing spondylitis or in good health (not recorded which). Each CDR3 is given with its conserved first and last residue. A D gene is named only where the DNA matches it firmly. Clone size is stated in some rows and not others, as once, few, many or a class when expanded.

>TRBD1|TRBJ1-4|TRBV28|NA
CASSLRDRVNEKLFF
TGTGCCAGCAGTTTGCGGGACAGAGTAAATGAAAAACTGTTTTTT
>TRBD2|TRBJ2-7|TRBV6-2/TRBV6-3|NA
CASSYSLAREQYF
TGTGCCAGCAGTTACTCACTAGCGCGCGAGCAGTACTTC
>NA|TRBJ2-3|TRBV12-3/TRBV12-4|few
CASSLRGFTDTQYF
TGTGCCAGCAGTTTAAGGGGGTTCACAGATACGCAGTATTTT
>NA|TRBJ2-1|TRBV4-2|NA
CASSQGPPGGNEQFF
TGTGCCAGCAGCCAAGGTCCCCCCGGGGGCAATGAGCAGTTCTTC
>NA|TRBJ2-1|TRBV3-1|NA
CATRAGATMNEQFF
TGTGCCACCCGAGCGGGCGCCACTATGAATGAGCAGTTCTTC
>TRBD2|TRBJ2-2|TRBV10-3|few
CAISDPGLVLGELFF
TGTGCCATCAGTGATCCGGGACTAGTACTCGGGGAGCTGTTTTTT
>TRBD1|TRBJ2-7|TRBV4-1|NA
CASSDLTGGGDLEQYF
TGCGCCAGCAGCGACCTTACAGGGGGCGGGGACTTGGAGCAGTACTTC
>TRBD1|TRBJ1-3|TRBV5-1|NA
CASSYGQGAYGNTIYF
TGCGCCAGCAGCTACGGACAGGGGGCGTACGGAAACACCATATATTTT
>NA|TRBJ1-3|TRBV7-3|NA
CASSESGIPGNTIYF
TGTGCCAGCAGCGAGTCGGGGATCCCTGGAAACACCATATATTTT
>NA|TRBJ2-1|TRBV7-6|few
CASSARDSDNEQFF
TGTGCCAGCAGCGCTCGGGACTCGGACAATGAGCAGTTCTTC
>TRBD2|TRBJ2-1|TRBV20-1|NA
CSARGGLAGSTHAGEQFF
TGCAGTGCTAGGGGGGGACTAGCCGGCTCTACACACGCGGGGGAGCAGTTCTTC
>TRBD2|TRBJ2-7|TRBV20-1|NA
CSARDTRGSRNEQYF
TGCAGTGCTAGAGATACGCGGGGGTCTAGGAACGAGCAGTACTTC
>NA|TRBJ2-3|TRBV20-1|NA
CSASATGRAADTQYF
TGCAGTGCTAGCGCGACGGGGCGGGCCGCAGATACGCAGTATTTT
>TRBD1|TRBJ2-6|TRBV20-1|few
CSAGSLQGAANVLTF
TGCAGTGCCGGATCGTTACAGGGGGCGGCCAACGTCCTGACTTTC
>NA|TRBJ1-6|TRBV9|NA
CASSVADRGSPLHF
TGTGCCAGCAGCGTAGCTGATAGGGGTTCACCCCTCCACTTT
>TRBD1|TRBJ2-7|TRBV5-4|NA
CASSPTGVWDEQYF
TGTGCCAGCAGCCCGACAGGGGTATGGGACGAGCAGTACTTC
>NA|TRBJ2-5|TRBV5-6|NA
CASSSWRGLEETQYF
TGTGCCAGCAGTTCCTGGAGGGGGCTGGAGGAGACCCAGTACTTC
>TRBD1|TRBJ2-4|TRBV11-2|many
CASSSGQGVLAKNIQYF
TGTGCCAGCAGCTCGGGACAGGGCGTACTAGCCAAAAACATTCAGTACTTC
>TRBD2|TRBJ2-7|TRBV7-9|NA
CASSLSPNGGGLYEQYF
TGTGCCAGCAGCTTAAGCCCCAATGGGGGGGGACTATACGAGCAGTACTTC
>NA|TRBJ1-3|TRBV12-3/TRBV12-4|few
CATRTTGSGNTIYF
TGTGCCACCCGCACCACAGGGTCTGGAAACACCATATATTTT
>NA|TRBJ1-1|TRBV7-9|many
CASSFRVTEAFF
TGTGCCAGCAGCTTCAGGGTGACTGAAGCTTTCTTT
>TRBD2|TRBJ2-1|TRBV6-2/TRBV6-3|few
CASSYRAGGLTYNEQFF
TGTGCCAGCAGTTACCGAGCGGGGGGCCTAACCTACAATGAGCAGTTCTTC
>TRBD2|TRBJ2-1|TRBV28|NA
CASSSPGFAGDVNEQFF
TGTGCCAGCAGTTCCCCGGGGTTCGCGGGGGACGTTAATGAGCAGTTCTTC
>TRBD1|TRBJ2-2|TRBV3-1|once
CACSQVGGQGVSYGTGELFF
TGTGCCTGCAGCCAAGTAGGAGGACAGGGGGTGTCGTATGGCACCGGGGAGCTGTTTTTT
>TRBD2|TRBJ2-7|TRBV2|few
CASIPSGGASYEQYF
TGTGCCAGCATTCCAAGCGGGGGGGCCTCCTACGAGCAGTACTTC
>TRBD2|TRBJ2-3|TRBV7-6|once
CASSPRTSGWSTDTQYF
TGTGCCAGCAGCCCCCGGACTAGCGGGTGGAGCACAGATACGCAGTATTTT
>NA|TRBJ2-7|TRBV7-9|NA
CASRREDYEQYF
TGTGCCAGCAGACGTGAGGACTACGAGCAGTACTTC
>NA|TRBJ2-2|TRBV12-3/TRBV12-4|few
CASSLWLATGELFF
TGTGCCAGCAGTTTATGGCTAGCGACCGGGGAGCTGTTTTTT
>NA|TRBJ2-3|TRBV2|NA
CASREGGTHDTQYF
TGTGCCAGCAGGGAGGGGGGGACACACGACACGCAGTATTTT
>NA|TRBJ2-7|TRBV29-1|NA
CSVTGGHSYEQYF
TGCAGCGTTACGGGGGGCCACTCCTACGAGCAGTACTTC
>TRBD2|TRBJ2-7|TRBV2|few
CASSGLAYEQYF
TGTGCCAGCAGTGGACTAGCTTACGAGCAGTACTTC
>NA|TRBJ2-1|TRBV25-1|many
CASSDNEQFF
TGTGCCAGCAGTGACAATGAGCAGTTCTTC
>TRBD2|TRBJ2-3|TRBV30|NA
CAWSVGVRGGDTQYF
TGTGCCTGGAGTGTGGGGGTTAGGGGAGGGGATACGCAGTATTTT
>NA|TRBJ2-7|TRBV11-2|NA
CASSYGTAPYEQYF
TGTGCCAGCAGCTACGGGACTGCTCCCTACGAGCAGTACTTC
>NA|TRBJ2-2|TRBV4-1|few
CASSQDRWQATNTGELFF
TGCGCCAGCAGCCAAGATAGGTGGCAGGCGACCAACACCGGGGAGCTGTTTTTT
>NA|TRBJ2-7|TRBV10-3|NA
CAIRGGTPSYEQYF
TGTGCCATCAGGGGCGGGACTCCCTCCTACGAGCAGTACTTC
>TRBD1|TRBJ2-5|TRBV20-1|NA
CSASGTGGYETQYF
TGCAGTGCCTCAGGGACAGGGGGCTATGAGACCCAGTACTTC
>NA|TRBJ2-7|TRBV25-1|NA
CASSRGAYYEQYF
TGTGCCAGCAGTCGGGGGGCGTACTACGAGCAGTACTTC
>NA|TRBJ2-2|TRBV24-1|NA
CATSDLATGTTGELFF
TGTGCCACCAGTGATTTGGCTACAGGGACCACCGGGGAGCTGTTTTTT
>NA|TRBJ2-1|TRBV10-3|few
CAISAAMGHNEQFF
TGTGCCATCAGTGCGGCGATGGGGCACAATGAGCAGTTCTTC
>NA|TRBJ2-3|TRBV7-9|NA
CASSGWDQSSTDTQYF
TGTGCCAGCAGCGGGTGGGACCAAAGCAGCACAGATACGCAGTATTTT
>TRBD2|TRBJ2-5|TRBV27|few
CASSPYVAGQETQYF
TGTGCCAGCAGCCCGTATGTAGCGGGGCAAGAGACCCAGTACTTC
>TRBD1|TRBJ2-1|TRBV2|few
CASRARDRANNEQFF
TGTGCCAGCAGAGCACGGGACAGGGCCAACAATGAGCAGTTCTTC
>NA|TRBJ2-7|TRBV7-9|NA
CASSDISYEQYF
TGTGCCAGCAGCGACATCTCCTACGAGCAGTACTTC
>NA|TRBJ2-2|TRBV29-1|few
CSVEGTGTNTGELFF
TGCAGCGTTGAAGGAACAGGGACGAACACCGGGGAGCTGTTTTTT
>NA|TRBJ2-2|TRBV6-2/TRBV6-3|NA
CASTRDFRGLRARRSEELFF
TGTGCCAGCACAAGGGACTTCAGGGGCCTTAGGGCGCGACGGTCAGAGGAGCTGTTTTTT
>TRBD2|TRBJ2-3|TRBV29-1|many
CSVTGTSGGADTQYF
TGCAGCGTGACCGGGACTAGCGGGGGGGCAGATACGCAGTATTTT
>NA|TRBJ2-2|TRBV15|few
CATSKTGELFF
TGTGCCACCAGTAAAACCGGGGAGCTGTTTTTT